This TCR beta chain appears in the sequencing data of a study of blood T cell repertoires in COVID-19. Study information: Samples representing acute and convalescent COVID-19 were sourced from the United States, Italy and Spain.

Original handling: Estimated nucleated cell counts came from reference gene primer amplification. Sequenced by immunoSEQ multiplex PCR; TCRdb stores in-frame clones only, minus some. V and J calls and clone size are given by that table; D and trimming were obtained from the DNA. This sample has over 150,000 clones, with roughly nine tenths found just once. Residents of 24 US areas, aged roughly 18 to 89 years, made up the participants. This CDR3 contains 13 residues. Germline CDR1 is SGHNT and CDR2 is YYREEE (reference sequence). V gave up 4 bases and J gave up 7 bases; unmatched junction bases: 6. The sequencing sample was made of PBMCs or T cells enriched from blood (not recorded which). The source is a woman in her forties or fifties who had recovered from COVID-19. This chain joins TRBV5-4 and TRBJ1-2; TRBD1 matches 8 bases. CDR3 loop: CASSRDRGSGYTF. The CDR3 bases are TGTGCCAGCAGCCGAGACAGGGGCTCTGGCTACACCTTC.